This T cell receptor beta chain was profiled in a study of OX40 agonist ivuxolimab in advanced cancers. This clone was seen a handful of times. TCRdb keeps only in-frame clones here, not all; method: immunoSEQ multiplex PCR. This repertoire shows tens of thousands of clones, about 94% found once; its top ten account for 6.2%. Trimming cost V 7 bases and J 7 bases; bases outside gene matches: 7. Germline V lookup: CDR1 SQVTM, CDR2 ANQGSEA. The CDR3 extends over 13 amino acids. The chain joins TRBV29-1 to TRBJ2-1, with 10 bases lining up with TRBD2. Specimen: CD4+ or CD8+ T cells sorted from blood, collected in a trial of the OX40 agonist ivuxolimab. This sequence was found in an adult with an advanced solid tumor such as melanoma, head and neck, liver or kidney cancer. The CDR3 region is CSGLLAGVNEQFF. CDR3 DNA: TGCAGCGGCCTCCTAGCGGGAGTTAATGAGCAGTTCTTC.